These 26 T cell receptor beta chains came from one sample sequenced in a study of blood T cell repertoires in COVID-19. Some clones are missing from TCRdb's copy, which holds only in-frame ones; the method was immunoSEQ multiplex PCR. The table has 280,000 or so clones, 70% to 90% seen once; the top ten hold over 6%. The sequenced material came from peripheral blood. Receptor source: a woman aged 25 to 39 who had recovered from COVID-19.

The rearrangement uses TRBV5-4 and TRBJ2-1; 9 bases are shared with TRBD2. J was trimmed by 6 bases and V by 5 bases; bases with no gene match: 9. CDR3 length: 15 amino acids. CDR1 is SGHNT, CDR2 YYREEE, per germline (reference sequence). The CDR3 protein is CASRIGTSRSNEQFF. The CDR3 DNA reads TGTGCCAGCAGAATCGGGACTAGCCGCTCCAATGAGCAGTTCTTC. Variable domain in full (rest from reference TRBV5-4 and TRBJ2-1): ETGVTQSPTHLIKTRGQQVTLRCSSQSGHNTVSWYQQALGQGPQFIFQYYREEENGRGNFPPRFSGLQFPNYSSELNVNALELDDSALYLCASRIGTSRSNEQFFGPGTRLTVL.

In the case of this clone: This specimen includes other DNA sequences encoding the same CDR3. This rearrangement joins TRBV3-1 (or the pseudogene TRBV3-2) to TRBJ2-5; D remains unclear. From germline, CDR1 is LGHDT and CDR2 YNNKEL (reference sequence). V dropped 3 bases and J dropped 5 bases, with 7 bases sitting between them. This CDR3 spans 12 amino acids. The CDR3 spells CASSQAGETQYF. CDR3 in DNA: TGTGCCAGCAGCCAGGCCGGGGAGACCCAGTACTTC.

This clone occurred once. The chain is built from TRBV2 and TRBJ1-1, with 7 nucleotides matching TRBD1. The CDR3 is made up of 14 amino acids. Germline-derived CDR1 and CDR2 are SNHLY and FYNNEI. The junction had 6 bases not matched to a gene; V was cut back by 4 bases and J by 4 bases. This chain's CDR3 is CASSVDRVSTEAFF. In nucleotides, the CDR3 is TGTGCCAGCAGTGTCGACAGGGTGAGCACTGAAGCTTTCTTT. The entire variable domain, with the rest obtained from reference TRBV2 and TRBJ1-1, is as follows: EPEVTQTPSHQVTQMGQEVILRCVPISNHLYFYWYRQILGQKVEFLVSFYNNEISEKSEIFDDQFSVERPDGSNFTLKIRSTKLEDSAMYFCASSVDRVSTEAFFGQGTRLTVV.

The rearrangement uses TRBV15 and TRBJ1-6, with D maybe TRBD1 (5 bases). CDR1 and CDR2 from the germline V gene are LNHNV and YYDKDF (reference sequence). The CDR3 extends over 17 amino acids. Trimming left V 5 bases short and J 0 bases short, with 14 bases between. CDR3 residues: CATSPVGGSSYNSPLHF. In nucleotides, the CDR3 is TGTGCCACCAGCCCAGTCGGGGGAAGCTCCTATAATTCACCCCTCCACTTT.

The J gene is TRBJ2-7, the V gene TRBV5-1, with TRBD2 identical over 10 bases. Trimming at V came to 1 base and at J to 8 bases, leaving 9 bases not matched to a gene. Germline V CDR1 and CDR2: SGHRS, YFSETQ. The CDR3 is 15 residues long. The CDR3: CASSLSSGGPLKQYF. The CDR3 nucleotides read TGCGCCAGCAGCTTGTCTAGCGGGGGACCTCTGAAGCAGTACTTC. The entire variable domain, with the rest obtained from reference TRBV5-1 and TRBJ2-7, is as follows: KAGVTQTPRYLIKTRGQQVTLSCSPISGHRSVSWYQQTPGQGLQFLFEYFSETQRNKGNFPGRFSGRQFSNSRSEMNVSTLELGDSALYLCASSLSSGGPLKQYFGPGTRLTVT.

The V call is TRBV5-1, the J call TRBJ1-6, with D tentatively TRBD1 (5 bases). Trimming removed 0 bases at V and 5 bases at J, with 9 bases between. The CDR3 contains 15 residues. Per germline, CDR1 SGHRS and CDR2 YFSETQ. The CDR3 region has the DNA TGCGCCAGCAGCTTGGATTACAGGCATAATTCACCCCTCCACTTT. It yields the protein CASSLDYRHNSPLHF.

V gene TRBV6-2 or TRBV6-3 combines with J gene TRBJ1-5; tentative D call: TRBD1 (6 bases). Trimming shortened V by 2 bases and J by 3 bases, and 14 bases separated the two germline ends. CDR1 and CDR2 from the germline V gene are MNHEY and SVGEGT. There are 16 residues in the CDR3. The DNA of the CDR3 is TGTGCCAGCAGTTACGGGGGAAGGGGGTTCAATCAGCCCCAGCATTTT. Amino acids: CASSYGGRGFNQPQHF.

The CDR3 loop is CASSSRDFPGVYEQYF. The CDR3 DNA follows: TGTGCCAGCAGTTCCCGGGACTTCCCTGGGGTCTACGAGCAGTACTTC. The rearrangement links TRBV6-5 to TRBJ2-7; maybe TRBD2 (6 bases). Trimming removed 4 bases from V and 3 bases from J, with 19 bases in between. Germline V CDR1 and CDR2: MNHEY, SVGAGI. This CDR3 region has 16 residues.

The chain combines TRBV3-1 (or the pseudogene TRBV3-2) with TRBJ2-7, with D uncertain. Per the germline V gene, CDR1 is LGHDT and CDR2 is YNNKEL (reference sequence). Trimming removed 4 bases at V and 3 bases at J, with 16 bases between. The CDR3 spans 15 residues. The CDR3: CASSRLDLPGYEQYF. The CDR3 DNA follows: TGTGCCAGCAGCCGCCTCGATTTGCCAGGCTACGAGCAGTACTTC.

The chain recombines TRBV6-4 with TRBJ2-1; TRBD2 matches at 8 bases. This CDR3 region has 16 residues. From germline, CDR1 is MRHNA and CDR2 SNTAGT. With V trimmed by 0 bases and J by 4 bases, 5 bases remained unmatched. Written as DNA, the CDR3 is TGTGCCAGCAGTGACTCGTCGGGGGGGCCATACAATGAGCAGTTCTTC. Translation: CASSDSSGGPYNEQFF.

The chain uses TRBV7-8 and TRBJ2-3; 10 positions agree with TRBD2. The germline V gene has CDR1 SGHVS and CDR2 FQNEAQ. After removal of 3 bases from V and 4 bases from J, the junction contained 4 bases not matched to a gene. This CDR3 spans 15 amino acids. CDR3 DNA: TGTGCCAGCAGCTTTCTCAGCGGGGGGGCAGATACGCAGTATTTT. It translates to CASSFLSGGADTQYF.

This chain uses TRBV3-1 (or the pseudogene TRBV3-2) with TRBJ1-5; 9 bases match TRBD1. The length of the CDR3 is 17 residues. The V segment lost 2 bases and the J segment 7 bases; nucleotides outside the gene matches: 12. CDR1 and CDR2 from the germline V gene are LGHDT and YNNKEL (reference sequence). CDR3 loop: CASSQTTGGQGGQPQHF. CDR3 bases: TGTGCCAGCAGCCAAACAACAGGGGGCCAAGGAGGCCAGCCCCAGCATTTT.

This chain connects TRBV7-3 to TRBJ2-7; 7 nucleotides line up with TRBD1. The germline V gene has CDR1 SGHTA and CDR2 FQGTGA. Trimming took 7 bases from V and 5 from J; bases not matched to a gene: 20. This CDR3 is built from 17 residues. CDR3 amino acids: CASTAGQEQDVSNEQYF. The CDR3 bases are TGTGCCAGCACCGCTGGACAGGAGCAAGATGTTTCAAACGAGCAGTACTTC.

The chain uses TRBV5-8 and TRBJ1-5; 7 bases line up with TRBD1. Germline V gives CDR1 SGHTS, CDR2 YDEGEE. The CDR3 length is 13 residues. The ends lost 4 bases at V and 9 bases at J; junction bases unmatched: 7. CDR3 in amino acids: CASSLDREGPQHF. CDR3 coding DNA: TGTGCCAGCAGCCTCGACAGGGAAGGGCCCCAGCATTTT.

The genes are TRBV27 and TRBJ2-7, with unresolved D. V was cut by 5 bases and J by 0 bases, with 2 bases left in between. CDR3 length equals 11 residues. The V gene's germline CDR1 is MNHEY and CDR2 SMNVEV (reference sequence). CDR3 sequence: CASSLSYEQYF. CDR3 sequence (DNA): TGTGCCAGCAGTCTCTCCTACGAGCAGTACTTC.

The V gene is TRBV5-4, the J gene TRBJ2-7; TRBD2 agrees at 8 bases. With V trimmed by 0 bases and J by 3 bases, 5 bases remained unmatched. This CDR3 contains 15 residues. Looked up from germline, CDR1 is SGHNT and CDR2 is YYREEE (reference sequence). The CDR3 coding sequence is TGTGCCAGCAGCTTGGAATCGGGGGGGTACTACGAGCAGTACTTC. This codes for CASSLESGGYYEQYF.

The V and J genes are TRBV5-1 and TRBJ1-1; 8 nucleotides match TRBD1. V was pared by 3 bases and J by 6 bases, with 13 bases of the junction left unmatched. Germline V gene sequence: CDR1 SGHRS, CDR2 YFSETQ. The CDR3 runs 16 residues. As DNA, the CDR3 is TGCGCCAGCAGCTCAGGACAGGGAACCTTCTTTCCTGAAGCTTTCTTT. It translates to CASSSGQGTFFPEAFF.

The V and J genes are TRBV11-2 and TRBJ1-5; D might be TRBD1 (5 bases). The germline V gene encodes CDR1 SGHAT and CDR2 FQNNGV. This CDR3 has 17 residues. The V end lost 2 bases, the J end lost 2 bases, and 16 bases lay between the germline ends. The CDR3 loop is CASSLSAPRRGNQPQHF. The CDR3 nucleotides are TGTGCCAGCAGCTTATCCGCACCCCGCAGGGGCAATCAGCCCCAGCATTTT. Using reference TRBV11-2 and TRBJ1-5 for the parts outside the CDR3, the full variable domain is EAGVAQSPRYKIIEKRQSVAFWCNPISGHATLYWYQQILGQGPKLLIQFQNNGVVDDSQLPKDRFSAERLKGVDSTLKIQPAKLEDSAVYLCASSLSAPRRGNQPQHFGDGTRLSIL.

In its sample, this clone was seen a few times. The sample carries other DNA sequences with the same CDR3. CDR3 nucleotides: TGCGCCAGCAGCTGGACAGGGGGAAATTCACCCCTCCACTTT. This sequence encodes CASSWTGGNSPLHF. V is TRBV5-1 and J is TRBJ1-6, with 10 bases fitting TRBD1. With 3 bases clipped from V and 7 bases from J, the junction kept 1 base outside the gene matches. Germline V gene sequence: CDR1 SGHRS, CDR2 YFSETQ. The CDR3 sequence is 14 residues long.

V gene TRBV5-6 combines with J gene TRBJ2-5; 12 bases agree with TRBD2. The V and J ends lost 4 bases and 5 bases, in that order; junction bases with no gene match: 9. CDR3 length: 16 residues. Germline CDR1 and CDR2: SGHDT and YYEEEE. In DNA, the CDR3 is TGTGCCAGCAGCAAAACTAGCGGGGGGCCAAGCGAGACCCAGTACTTC. Protein sequence: CASSKTSGGPSETQYF.

This CDR3 reads CASSLAGPKYNSPLHF. The CDR3 DNA is TGCGCCAGCAGCTTGGCTGGGCCCAAATATAATTCACCCCTCCACTTT. The V call is TRBV5-1, the J call TRBJ1-6; D call uncertain. From germline, CDR1 is SGHRS and CDR2 YFSETQ. The CDR3 runs to 16 residues. V was trimmed by 0 bases and J by 4 bases, leaving 11 bases between them. The full variable domain, completed using reference TRBV5-1 and TRBJ1-6, is KAGVTQTPRYLIKTRGQQVTLSCSPISGHRSVSWYQQTPGQGLQFLFEYFSETQRNKGNFPGRFSGRQFSNSRSEMNVSTLELGDSALYLCASSLAGPKYNSPLHFGNGTRLTVT.

The chain combines TRBV28 with TRBJ1-5; the match to TRBD1 covers 11 bases. Germline CDR1 and CDR2: MDHEN and SYDVKM. The ends lost 6 bases at V and 0 bases at J; junction bases unmatched: 7. The CDR3 length is 17 residues. The CDR3 sequence: CASRGTGGGYSNQPQHF. DNA for the CDR3: TGTGCCAGCAGGGGGACAGGGGGTGGCTATAGCAATCAGCCCCAGCATTTT.

V usage is TRBV15 and J usage is TRBJ1-5; 10 positions match TRBD1. The J segment lost 4 bases and the V segment lost 4 bases, leaving 1 base of the junction unmatched. Germline V CDR1 and CDR2: LNHNV, YYDKDF (reference sequence). The CDR3 is made up of 14 amino acids. The CDR3 protein is CATSTDRGNQPQHF. The CDR3 coding sequence is TGTGCCACCAGCACGGACAGGGGGAATCAGCCCCAGCATTTT.

The rearrangement uses TRBV2 and TRBJ1-5, with TRBD1 matching over 7 bases. This CDR3 has 14 residues. The germline gives CDR1 SNHLY, CDR2 FYNNEI. Germline trimming cut 4 bases from V and 1 base from J; bases unmatched to any gene: 1. As DNA, the CDR3 is TGTGCCAGCAGTGCAGGGGGGAGCAATCAGCCCCAGCATTTT. Translation: CASSAGGSNQPQHF. Based on the CDR3 plus reference TRBV2 and TRBJ1-5, the full variable domain is EPEVTQTPSHQVTQMGQEVILRCVPISNHLYFYWYRQILGQKVEFLVSFYNNEISEKSEIFDDQFSVERPDGSNFTLKIRSTKLEDSAMYFCASSAGGSNQPQHFGDGTRLSIL.

This clone was picked up one time. V and J are TRBV4-2 and TRBJ2-3; 11 bases line up with TRBD2. Germline V gene lookup returns CDR1 LGHNA and CDR2 YNFKEQ. This CDR3 spans 16 amino acids. After removal of 3 bases from V and 1 base from J, the junction contained 3 bases not matched to a gene. For the CDR3, the DNA is TGTGCCAGCAGCCACCCGGGACTAGCGGGCACAGATACGCAGTATTTT. The encoded protein is CASSHPGLAGTDTQYF.

The rearrangement uses TRBV19 and TRBJ1-4; D is unclear. Germline lookup yields CDR1 LNHDA and CDR2 SQIVND (reference sequence). The germline V and J ends were trimmed by 5 bases and 0 bases, with 7 bases remaining between them. This CDR3 has 14 amino acids. The CDR3 loop reads CASSSSATNEKLFF. DNA for the CDR3: TGTGCCAGTAGTTCCAGTGCAACTAATGAAAAACTGTTTTTT.